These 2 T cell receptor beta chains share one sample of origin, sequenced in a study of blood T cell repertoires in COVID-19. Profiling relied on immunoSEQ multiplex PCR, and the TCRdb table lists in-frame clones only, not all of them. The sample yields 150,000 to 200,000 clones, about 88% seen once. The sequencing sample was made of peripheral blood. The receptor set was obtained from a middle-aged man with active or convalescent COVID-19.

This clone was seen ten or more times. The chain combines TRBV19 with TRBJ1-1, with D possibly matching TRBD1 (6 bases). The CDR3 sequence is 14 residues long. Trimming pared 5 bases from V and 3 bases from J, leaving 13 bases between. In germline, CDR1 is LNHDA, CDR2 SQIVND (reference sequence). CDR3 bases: TGTGCCAGTAGTGTTGGGGGGGCGGACACTGAAGCTTTCTTT. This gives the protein CASSVGGADTEAFF.

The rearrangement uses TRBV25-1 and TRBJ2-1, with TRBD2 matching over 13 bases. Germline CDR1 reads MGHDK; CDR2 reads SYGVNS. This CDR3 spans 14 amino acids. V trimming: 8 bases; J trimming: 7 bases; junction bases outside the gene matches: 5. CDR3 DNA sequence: TGTGCCAGCCTGACTAGCGGGGGGATGAATGAGCAGTTCTTC. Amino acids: CASLTSGGMNEQFF.